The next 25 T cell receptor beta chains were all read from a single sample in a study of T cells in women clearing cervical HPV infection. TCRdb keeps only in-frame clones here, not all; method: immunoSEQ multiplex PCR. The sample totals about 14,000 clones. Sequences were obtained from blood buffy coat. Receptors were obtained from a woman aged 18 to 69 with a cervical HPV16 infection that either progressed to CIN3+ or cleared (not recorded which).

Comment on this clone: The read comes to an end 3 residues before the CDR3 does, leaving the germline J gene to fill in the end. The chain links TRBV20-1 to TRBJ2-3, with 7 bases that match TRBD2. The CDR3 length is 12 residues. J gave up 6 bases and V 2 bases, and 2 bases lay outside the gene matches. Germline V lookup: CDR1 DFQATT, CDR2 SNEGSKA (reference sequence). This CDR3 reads CSARPGGDTQYF. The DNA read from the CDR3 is TGCAGTGCTAGACCCGGGGGGGATACG.

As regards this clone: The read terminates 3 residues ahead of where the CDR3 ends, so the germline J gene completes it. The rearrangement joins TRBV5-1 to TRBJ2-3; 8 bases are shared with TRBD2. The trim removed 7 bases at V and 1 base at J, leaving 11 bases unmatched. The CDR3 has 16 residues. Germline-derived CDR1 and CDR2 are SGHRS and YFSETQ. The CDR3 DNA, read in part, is TGCGCCAGCGGGGCCAGCGGGGGCTTCGGCACAGATACG. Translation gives CASGASGGFGTDT. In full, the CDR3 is CASGASGGFGTDTQYF.

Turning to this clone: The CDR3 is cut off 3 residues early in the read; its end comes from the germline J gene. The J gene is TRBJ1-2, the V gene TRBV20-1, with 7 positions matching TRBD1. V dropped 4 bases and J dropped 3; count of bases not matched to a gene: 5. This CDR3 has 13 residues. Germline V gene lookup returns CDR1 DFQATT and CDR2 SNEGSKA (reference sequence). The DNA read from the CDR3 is TGCAGTGCTAAGCAGGGGGATTACTATGGC. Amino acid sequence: CSAKQGDYYG. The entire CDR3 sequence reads CSAKQGDYYGYTF.

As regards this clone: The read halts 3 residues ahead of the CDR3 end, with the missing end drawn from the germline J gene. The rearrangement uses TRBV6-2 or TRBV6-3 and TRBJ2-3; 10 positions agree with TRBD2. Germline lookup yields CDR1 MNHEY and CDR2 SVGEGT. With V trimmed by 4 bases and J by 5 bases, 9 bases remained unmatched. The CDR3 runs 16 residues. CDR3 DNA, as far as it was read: TGTGCCAGCAGTTCGCACCTAGCGGGAGCCCGAGATACG. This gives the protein CASSSHLAGARDT. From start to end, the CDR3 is CASSSHLAGARDTQYF.

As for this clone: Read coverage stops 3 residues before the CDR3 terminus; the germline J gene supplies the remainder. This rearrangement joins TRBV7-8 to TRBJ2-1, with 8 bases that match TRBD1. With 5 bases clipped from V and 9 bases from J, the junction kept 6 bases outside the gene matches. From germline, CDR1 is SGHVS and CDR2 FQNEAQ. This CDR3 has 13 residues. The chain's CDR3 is CASSADRGGEQFF. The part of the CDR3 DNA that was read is TGTGCCAGCAGCGCCGACAGGGGAGGTGAG.

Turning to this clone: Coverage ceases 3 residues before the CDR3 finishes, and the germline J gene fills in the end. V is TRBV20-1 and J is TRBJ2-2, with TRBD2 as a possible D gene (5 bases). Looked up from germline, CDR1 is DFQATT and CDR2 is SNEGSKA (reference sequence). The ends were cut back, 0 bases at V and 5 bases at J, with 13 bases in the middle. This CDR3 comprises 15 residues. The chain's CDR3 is CSARDPTSGTGELFF. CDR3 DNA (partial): TGCAGTGCTAGAGATCCTACCTCGGGGACCGGGGAG.

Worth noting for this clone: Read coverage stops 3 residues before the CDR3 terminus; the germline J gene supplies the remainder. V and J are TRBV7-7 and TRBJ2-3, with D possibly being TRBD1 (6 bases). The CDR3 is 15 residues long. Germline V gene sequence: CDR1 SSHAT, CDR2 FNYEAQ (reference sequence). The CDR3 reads CASTELTGPQETQYF. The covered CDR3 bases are TGTGCCAGCACCGAGTTGACAGGCCCCCAAGAGACG.

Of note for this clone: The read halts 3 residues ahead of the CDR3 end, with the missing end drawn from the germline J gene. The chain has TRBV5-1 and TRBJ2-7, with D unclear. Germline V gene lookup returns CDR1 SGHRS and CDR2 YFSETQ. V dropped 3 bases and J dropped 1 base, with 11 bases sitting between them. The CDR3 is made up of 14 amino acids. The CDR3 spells CASSSDAQSYEQYF. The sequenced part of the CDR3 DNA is TGCGCCAGCAGCTCCGACGCACAGTCCTACGAG. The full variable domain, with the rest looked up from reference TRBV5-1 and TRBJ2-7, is KAGVTQTPRYLIKTRGQQVTLSCSPISGHRSVSWYQQTPGQGLQFLFEYFSETQRNKGNFPGRFSGRQFSNSRSEMNVSTLELGDSALYLCASSSDAQSYEQYFGPGTRLTVT.

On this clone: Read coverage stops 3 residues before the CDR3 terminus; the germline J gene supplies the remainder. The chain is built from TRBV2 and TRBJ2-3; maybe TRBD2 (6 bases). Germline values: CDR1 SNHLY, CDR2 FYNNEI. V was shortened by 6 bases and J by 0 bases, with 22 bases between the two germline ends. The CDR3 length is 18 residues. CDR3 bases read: TGTGCCAGCAGGGACCCTCTTATAGCGGAGGGAAGCACAGATACG. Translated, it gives CASRDPLIAEGSTDT. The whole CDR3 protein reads CASRDPLIAEGSTDTQYF.

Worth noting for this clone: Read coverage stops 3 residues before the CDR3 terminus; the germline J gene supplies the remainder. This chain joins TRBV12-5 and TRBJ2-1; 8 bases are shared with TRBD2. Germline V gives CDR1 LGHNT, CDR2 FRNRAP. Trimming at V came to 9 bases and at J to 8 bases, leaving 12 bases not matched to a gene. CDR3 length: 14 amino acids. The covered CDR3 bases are TGTGCTAGCCGACTTGGCGGGGGGACCTATGAG. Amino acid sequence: CASRLGGGTYE. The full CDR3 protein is CASRLGGGTYEQFF.

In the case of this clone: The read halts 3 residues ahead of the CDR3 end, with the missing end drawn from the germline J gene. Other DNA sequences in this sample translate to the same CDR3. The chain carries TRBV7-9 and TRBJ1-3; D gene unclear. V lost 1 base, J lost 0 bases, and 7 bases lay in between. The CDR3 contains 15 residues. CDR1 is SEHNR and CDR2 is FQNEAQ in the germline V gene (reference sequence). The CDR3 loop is CASSLGGYSGNTIYF. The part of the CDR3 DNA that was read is TGTGCCAGCAGCTTAGGCGGATACTCTGGAAACACC.

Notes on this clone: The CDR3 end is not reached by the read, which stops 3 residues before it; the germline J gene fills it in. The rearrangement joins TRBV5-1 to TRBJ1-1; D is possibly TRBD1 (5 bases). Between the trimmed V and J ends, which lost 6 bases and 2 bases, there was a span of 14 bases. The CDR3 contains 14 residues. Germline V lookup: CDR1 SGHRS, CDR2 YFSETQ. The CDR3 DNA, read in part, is TGCGCCAGCAAACCCTTAGACAGAAACACTGAA. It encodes CASKPLDRNTE. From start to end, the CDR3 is CASKPLDRNTEAFF.

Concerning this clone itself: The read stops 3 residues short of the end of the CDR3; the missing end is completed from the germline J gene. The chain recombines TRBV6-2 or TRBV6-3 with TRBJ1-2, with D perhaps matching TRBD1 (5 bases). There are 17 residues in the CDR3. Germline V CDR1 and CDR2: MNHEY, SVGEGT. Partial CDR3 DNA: TGTGCCAGCAGTTACTCGATAGCGGGGGGATATCTCGATGAC. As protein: CASSYSIAGGYLDD. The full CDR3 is CASSYSIAGGYLDDYTF.

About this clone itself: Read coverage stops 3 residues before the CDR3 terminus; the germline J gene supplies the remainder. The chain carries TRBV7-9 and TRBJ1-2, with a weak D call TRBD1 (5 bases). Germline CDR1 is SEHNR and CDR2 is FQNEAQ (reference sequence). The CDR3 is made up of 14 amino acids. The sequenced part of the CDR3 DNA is TGTGCCAGCAGCCGGGTGCAAGGGGTCTACGAC. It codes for CASSRVQGVYD. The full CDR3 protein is CASSRVQGVYDYTF.

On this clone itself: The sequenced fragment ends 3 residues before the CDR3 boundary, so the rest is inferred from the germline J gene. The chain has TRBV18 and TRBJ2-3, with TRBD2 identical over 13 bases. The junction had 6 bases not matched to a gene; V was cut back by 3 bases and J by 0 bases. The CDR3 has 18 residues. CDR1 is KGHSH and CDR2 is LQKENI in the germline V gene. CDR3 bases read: TGTGCCAGCTCACCGAGGACTAGCGGGGGCACTAGCACAGATACG. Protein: CASSPRTSGGTSTDT. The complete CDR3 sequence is CASSPRTSGGTSTDTQYF.

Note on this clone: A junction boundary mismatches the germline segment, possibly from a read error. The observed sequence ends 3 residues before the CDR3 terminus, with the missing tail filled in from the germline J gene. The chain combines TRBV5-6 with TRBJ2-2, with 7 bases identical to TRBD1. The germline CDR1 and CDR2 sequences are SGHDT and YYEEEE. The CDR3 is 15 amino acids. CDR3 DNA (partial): TGTGCCAGCACCTTGACAGGGCCTCGGGATTCACCG. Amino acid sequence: CASTLTGPRDSP. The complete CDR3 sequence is CASTLTGPRDSPLFF.

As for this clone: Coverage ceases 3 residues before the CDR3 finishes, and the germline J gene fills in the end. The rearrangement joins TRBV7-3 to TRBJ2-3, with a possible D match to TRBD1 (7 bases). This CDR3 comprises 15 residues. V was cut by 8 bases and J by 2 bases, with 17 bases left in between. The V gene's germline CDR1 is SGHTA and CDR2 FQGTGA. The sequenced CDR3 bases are TGTGCCAGCGGAGGGGGCGGGCACGTCACAGATACG. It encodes CASGGGGHVTDT. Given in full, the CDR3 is CASGGGGHVTDTQYF.

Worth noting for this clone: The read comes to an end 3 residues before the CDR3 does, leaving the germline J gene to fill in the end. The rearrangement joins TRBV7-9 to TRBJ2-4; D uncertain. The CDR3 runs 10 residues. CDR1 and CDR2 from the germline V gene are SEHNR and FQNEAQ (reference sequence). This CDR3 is CASSYFGQYF. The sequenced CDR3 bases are TGTGCCAGCAGCTACTTCGGT.

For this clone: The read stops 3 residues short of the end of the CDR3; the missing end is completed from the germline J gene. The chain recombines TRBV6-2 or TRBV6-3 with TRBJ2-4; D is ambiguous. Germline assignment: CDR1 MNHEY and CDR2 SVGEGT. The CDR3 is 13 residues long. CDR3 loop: CASSPVQAYGQYF. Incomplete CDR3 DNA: TGTGCCAGCAGCCCAGTTCAGGCCTATGGT.

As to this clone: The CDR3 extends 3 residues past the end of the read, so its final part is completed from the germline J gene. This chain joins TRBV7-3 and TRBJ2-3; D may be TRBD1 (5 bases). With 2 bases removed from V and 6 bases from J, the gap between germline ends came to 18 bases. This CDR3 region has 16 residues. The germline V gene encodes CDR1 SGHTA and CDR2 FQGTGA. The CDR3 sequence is CASSLGAIGLSDTQYF. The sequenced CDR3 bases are TGTGCCAGCAGCTTAGGGGCTATTGGCTTATCGGATACG.

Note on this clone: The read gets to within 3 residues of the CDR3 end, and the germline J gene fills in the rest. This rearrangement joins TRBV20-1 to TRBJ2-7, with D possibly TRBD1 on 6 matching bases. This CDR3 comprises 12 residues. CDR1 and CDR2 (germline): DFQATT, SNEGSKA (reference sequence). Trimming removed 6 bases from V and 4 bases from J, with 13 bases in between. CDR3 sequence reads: CSAGGQNYEQYF. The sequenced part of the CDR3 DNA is TGCAGTGCCGGAGGACAGAATTACGAG.

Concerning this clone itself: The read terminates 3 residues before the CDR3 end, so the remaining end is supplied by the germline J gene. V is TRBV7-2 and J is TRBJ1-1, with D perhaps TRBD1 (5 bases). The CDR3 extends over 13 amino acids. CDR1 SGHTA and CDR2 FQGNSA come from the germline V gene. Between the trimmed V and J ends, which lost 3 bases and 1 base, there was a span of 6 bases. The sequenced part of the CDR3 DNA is TGTGCCAGCAGCTTTCAGGGGAACACTGAA. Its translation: CASSFQGNTE. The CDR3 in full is CASSFQGNTEAFF.

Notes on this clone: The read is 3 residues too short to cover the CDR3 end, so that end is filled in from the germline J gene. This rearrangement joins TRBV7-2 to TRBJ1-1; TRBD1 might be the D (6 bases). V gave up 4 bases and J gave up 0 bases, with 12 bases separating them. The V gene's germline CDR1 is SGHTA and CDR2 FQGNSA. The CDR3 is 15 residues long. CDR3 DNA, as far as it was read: TGTGCCAGCAGCTCCAGAAGGGGGTTGAACACTGAA. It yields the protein CASSSRRGLNTE. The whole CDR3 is CASSSRRGLNTEAFF.

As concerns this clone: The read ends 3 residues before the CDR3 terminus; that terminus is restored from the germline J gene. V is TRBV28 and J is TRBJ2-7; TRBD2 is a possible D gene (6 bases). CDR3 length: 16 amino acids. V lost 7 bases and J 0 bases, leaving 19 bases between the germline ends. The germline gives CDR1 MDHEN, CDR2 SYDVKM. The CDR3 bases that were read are TGTGCCAGCACCGCGACGGGGAGGAAACTCTCCTACGAG. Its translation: CASTATGRKLSYE. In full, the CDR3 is CASTATGRKLSYEQYF.

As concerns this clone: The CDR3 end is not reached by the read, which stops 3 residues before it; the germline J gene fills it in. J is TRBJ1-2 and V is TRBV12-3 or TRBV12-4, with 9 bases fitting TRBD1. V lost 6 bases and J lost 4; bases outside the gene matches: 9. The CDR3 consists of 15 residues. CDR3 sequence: CASSGGQGFVYGYTF. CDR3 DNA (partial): TGTGCCAGCAGCGGAGGACAGGGGTTCGTCTATGGC.